What follows is one TCR beta chain and its context. Its target is not known. The data stem from a study of T-cell memory formation after mild COVID-19. General study findings and limits: Balance between CD4 and CD8 was seen in clones contracting day 15 to 85, and a CD4+ lean was seen in later expanders. Researchers report contracting CD4+ clones mostly in CM and EM, with CD8+ clones in EMRA. There were some responding clones in pre-infection memory, which suggested that cross-reactive memory had joined.

Germline CDR1 reads SGDLS; CDR2 reads YYNGEE. This CDR3 has 16 residues. After removal of 0 bases from V and 2 bases from J, the junction contained 6 bases not matched to a gene. cDNA libraries for TCR alpha and TCR beta, carrying sample barcodes and UMIs, came from 5'RACE with constant-segment primers. TCRdb reprocessed the 5' RACE reads via MiXCR and lists one record per CDR3 protein. The data contain about 600,000 distinct CDR3 sequences, about 20% of them singletons. The TCR originated in an adult woman who had mild COVID-19 (a few samples of this study predate the infection). Cell type and time point are not known. The genes are TRBV9 and TRBJ1-2; 8 nucleotides agree with TRBD1. The sample was PBMCs or a T cell subset sorted from them (not recorded which). The CDR3: CASSVADRGGNYGYTF. The CDR3 bases are TGTGCCAGCAGCGTAGCAGACAGGGGAGGCAACTATGGCTACACCTTC.